This TCR beta chain was identified in a study of OX40 agonist ivuxolimab in advanced cancers. Assay used: immunoSEQ multiplex PCR; TCRdb lists only in-frame clones, some missing. The data show about 46,000 clones, 88% seen once. This CDR3 is built from 14 residues. CDR1 SGHAT and CDR2 FQDESV come from the germline V gene (reference sequence). The V segment lost 1 base and the J segment 4 bases; nucleotides outside the gene matches: 0. In regard to this clone: The target antigen is unknown.

Study results and caveats: At 0.1 to 3.0 mg/kg, clonal expansion of CD4+ and CD8+ blood T cells had occurred by week 6.

This TCR derives from an adult with an advanced solid tumor such as melanoma, head and neck, liver or kidney cancer. V gene TRBV11-1 combines with J gene TRBJ2-3; 9 positions match TRBD1. Sequenced material: CD4+ or CD8+ T cells sorted from blood, taken in a trial of the OX40 agonist ivuxolimab. The CDR3 spells CASSLDRGPDTQYF. The DNA of the CDR3 is TGTGCCAGCAGCTTAGACAGGGGGCCAGATACGCAGTATTTT.